Presented here are 20 T cell receptor beta chains from one specimen sequenced in a study of cytotoxic CD8 clonotypes in ibrutinib-treated CLL. Here immunoSEQ multiplex PCR was the method, and the copy in TCRdb shows in-frame clones only, minus some. The data hold under 9,500 clones, with about 70% observed a single time. Sequences were derived from PBMCs, sampled before ibrutinib treatment. These receptors were taken from a human donor with chronic lymphocytic leukemia.

This chain joins TRBV4-1 and TRBJ2-5, with a possible D match to TRBD2 (5 bases). The last part of the DNA fits TRBJ2-7 better; the J call may be wrong. The CDR3 contains 15 residues. The V gene's germline CDR1 is MGHRA and CDR2 YSYEKL. The CDR3 nucleotides read TGCGCCAGCAGCCAAAGCGGCAGGACTGGCTACGAGCAGTACTTC. Its translation is CASSQSGRTGYEQYF.

This clone was recorded once. This chain joins TRBV5-4 and TRBJ1-1; no firm D call. Per the germline V gene, CDR1 is SGHNT and CDR2 is YYREEE (reference sequence). The CDR3 totals 15 residues. V was trimmed by 4 bases and J by 1 base, leaving 14 bases between them. The CDR3 DNA reads TGTGCCAGCAGCCCTGACTCAAGGAGGAACACTGAAGCTTTCTTT. Translation gives CASSPDSRRNTEAFF.

This clone has just a few counts. The genes are TRBV7-9 and TRBJ2-1; D may be TRBD1 (6 bases). Germline V gene lookup returns CDR1 SEHNR and CDR2 FQNEAQ (reference sequence). V was pared by 5 bases and J by 7 bases, with 21 bases between. This CDR3 has 16 amino acids. The CDR3 spells CASSQDTQSQGNEQFF. CDR3 coding DNA: TGTGCCAGCAGCCAAGATACACAGTCTCAGGGGAATGAGCAGTTCTTC.

V usage is TRBV7-9 and J usage is TRBJ1-1; D gene ambiguous. Trimming stripped 7 bases from V and 4 bases from J, with 13 bases between. This CDR3 has 13 residues. Germline CDR1 SEHNR, CDR2 FQNEAQ (reference sequence). CDR3 DNA: TGTGCCAGCACCTTCTACGGGAGCACTGAAGCTTTCTTT. Translating it yields CASTFYGSTEAFF.

The V and J genes are TRBV28 and TRBJ2-4; D is uncertain. CDR3 length: 15 amino acids. Trimming shortened V by 6 bases and J by 0 bases, and 12 bases separated the two germline ends. Germline V gene sequence: CDR1 MDHEN, CDR2 SYDVKM. The CDR3 spells CASSPDGLAKNIQYF. Written as DNA, the CDR3 is TGTGCCAGCAGCCCCGATGGCTTAGCCAAAAACATTCAGTACTTC.

This chain links TRBV29-1 with TRBJ2-7; perhaps TRBD2 as D (7 bases). The CDR3 is 12 amino acids. Trimming cost V 7 bases and J 4 bases, with 14 bases left between them. Per the germline V gene, CDR1 is SQVTM and CDR2 is ANQGSEA. This chain's CDR3 is CSGGGTIYEQYF. CDR3 nucleotide sequence: TGCAGCGGGGGAGGGACAATTTACGAGCAGTACTTC.

The gene calls are TRBV10-3 and TRBJ1-1, with unresolved D. Germline loops: CDR1 ENHRY, CDR2 SYGVKD. Trimming took off 0 bases at V and 1 base at J, with 9 bases between the two ends. The CDR3 runs to 15 residues. The CDR3 DNA sequence: TGTGCCATCAGTGAGTCGAGTCGACAGAACACTGAAGCTTTCTTT. This translates into CAISESSRQNTEAFF.

The rearrangement uses TRBV29-1 and TRBJ2-2, with TRBD1 matching 9 bases. The trim removed 7 bases at V and 0 bases at J, leaving 12 bases unmatched. The CDR3 is 17 amino acids. Germline V gene lookup returns CDR1 SQVTM and CDR2 ANQGSEA. CDR3 sequence: CSARQGGVWTNTGELFF. As DNA, the CDR3 is TGCAGCGCGCGACAGGGGGGAGTATGGACGAACACCGGGGAGCTGTTTTTT.

CDR3 in DNA: TGTGCCAGCAGCTCCTACAGCGCAAATGAAAAACTGTTTTTT. Its protein product is CASSSYSANEKLFF. This sequence joins TRBV7-2 and TRBJ1-4; D gene uncertain. From germline, CDR1 is SGHTA and CDR2 FQGNSA. The CDR3 length is 14 residues. Trimming cost V 4 bases and J 5 bases, with 11 bases left between them. The full variable domain, rest sourced from reference TRBV7-2 and TRBJ1-4, is GAGVSQSPSNKVTEKGKDVELRCDPISGHTALYWYRQSLGQGLEFLIYFQGNSAPDKSGLPSDRFSAERTGGSVSTLTIQRTQQEDSAVYLCASSSYSANEKLFFGSGTQLSVL.

The J gene is TRBJ2-5, the V gene TRBV5-1, with 8 bases aligning to TRBD2. The CDR3 loop spans 16 amino acids. CDR1 is SGHRS and CDR2 is YFSETQ in the germline V gene. J lost 1 base, V lost 4 bases, and 9 bases had no gene match. The CDR3 region has the DNA TGCGCCAGCAGCCCCAGGACTAGCAGCCTCCAAGAGACCCAGTACTTC. It codes for CASSPRTSSLQETQYF.

V is TRBV5-1 and J is TRBJ1-2; 8 positions match TRBD1. Germline assignment: CDR1 SGHRS and CDR2 YFSETQ. This CDR3 has 13 residues. The V segment lost 5 bases and the J segment 7 bases; nucleotides outside the gene matches: 7. For the CDR3, the DNA is TGCGCCAGCAGATTCGACAGGGGTGCTGGCTACACCTTC. Its protein is CASRFDRGAGYTF. Filled out from reference TRBV5-1 and TRBJ1-2, the complete variable domain reads KAGVTQTPRYLIKTRGQQVTLSCSPISGHRSVSWYQQTPGQGLQFLFEYFSETQRNKGNFPGRFSGRQFSNSRSEMNVSTLELGDSALYLCASRFDRGAGYTFGSGTRLTVV.

The V and J genes are TRBV2 and TRBJ2-1; 7 nucleotides align to TRBD2. V lost 3 bases to trimming and J lost 7 bases; unmatched junction nucleotides: 9. CDR3 length: 15 amino acids. Germline V gene lookup returns CDR1 SNHLY and CDR2 FYNNEI. For the CDR3, the DNA is TGTGCCAGCAGTGATGGGGGGGGGTTACCAAATGAGCAGTTCTTC. Translated, it gives CASSDGGGLPNEQFF.

The rearrangement links TRBV5-4 to TRBJ1-2, with 10 bases lining up with TRBD1. Germline lookup yields CDR1 SGHNT and CDR2 YYREEE (reference sequence). V trimming: 0 bases; J trimming: 8 bases; junction bases outside the gene matches: 1. This CDR3 spans 13 amino acids. The CDR3 coding sequence is TGTGCCAGCAGCTTGGAGACAGGGGGCGGCTACACCTTC. It yields the protein CASSLETGGGYTF.

This clone was counted between two and nine times. The chain has TRBV28 and TRBJ1-2; no definite D call. The CDR3 contains 14 residues. Trimming left V 2 bases short and J 2 bases short, with 9 bases between. The germline V gene encodes CDR1 MDHEN and CDR2 SYDVKM. The CDR3 nucleotides read TGTGCCAGCAGTTTACTTACGAGGAACTATGGCTACACCTTC. This encodes CASSLLTRNYGYTF.

The chain combines TRBV6-1 with TRBJ2-1; 7 positions agree with TRBD1. The CDR3 spans 14 residues. V shed 6 bases and J 6 bases; nucleotides not matched to a gene: 8. Germline lookup yields CDR1 MNHNS and CDR2 SASEGT. Written as DNA, the CDR3 is TGTGCCAGCAGCCCCGGGACAGAGCTCAATGAGCAGTTCTTC. The encoded protein is CASSPGTELNEQFF.

This clone came up a few times. CDR3 bases: TGTGCCAGTACCTTGTGGGGGGCGAGGAACTATGGCTACACCTTC. Protein product: CASTLWGARNYGYTF. This rearrangement joins TRBV19 to TRBJ1-2, with a weak D call TRBD1 (6 bases). Trimming took 7 bases from V and 2 from J, leaving 17 bases between them. This CDR3 comprises 15 residues. Germline CDR1 LNHDA, CDR2 SQIVND (reference sequence). The variable domain in full, with the rest retrieved from reference TRBV19 and TRBJ1-2, is DGGITQSPKYLFRKEGQNVTLSCEQNLNHDAMYWYRQDPGQGLRLIYYSQIVNDFQKGDIAEGYSVSREKKESFPLTVTSAQKNPTAFYLCASTLWGARNYGYTFGSGTRLTVV.

The rearrangement links TRBV2 to TRBJ1-4; TRBD1 aligns across 7 bases. Germline CDR1 SNHLY, CDR2 FYNNEI. The CDR3 is 18 residues long. With 6 bases clipped from V and 0 bases from J, the junction kept 13 bases outside the gene matches. The chain's CDR3 is CASSPLWDSHATNEKLFF. DNA of the CDR3: TGTGCCAGCAGCCCCCTGTGGGACAGCCATGCAACTAATGAAAAACTGTTTTTT.

V and J are TRBV6-1 and TRBJ2-3; possible D gene TRBD2, 6 bases. The CDR3 is 14 amino acids. Trimming took 4 bases from V and 2 from J, leaving 10 bases between them. Germline CDR1 is MNHNS and CDR2 is SASEGT. Written as DNA, the CDR3 is TGTGCCAGCAGTGTCGGGAGCCCCACAGATACGCAGTATTTT. Translation gives CASSVGSPTDTQYF.

The chain recombines TRBV28 with TRBJ2-3; TRBD1 matches at 8 bases. CDR1 MDHEN and CDR2 SYDVKM come from the germline V gene. V shed 3 bases, J shed 2 bases, and the junction held 4 bases outside the gene matches. The CDR3 is made up of 15 amino acids. In nucleotides, the CDR3 is TGTGCCAGCAGTTTTCGGACAGGGACCACAGATACGCAGTATTTT. This gives the protein CASSFRTGTTDTQYF.

This chain joins TRBV5-1 and TRBJ1-2, with D perhaps TRBD1 (5 bases). The ends were cut back, 2 bases at V and 2 bases at J, with 10 bases in the middle. CDR1 is SGHRS and CDR2 is YFSETQ in the germline V gene. CDR3 length: 14 amino acids. As DNA, the CDR3 is TGCGCCAGCAGCTTCGGGGACCTAAACTATGGCTACACCTTC. Translation: CASSFGDLNYGYTF.